This T cell receptor beta chain was found in a study of CD4 T cells in relation to SARS-CoV-2 and coronaviruses. Study in general: PBMCs were cultured with antigen for around nine days before TCR beta sequencing. The negative reference was HIV-1 Nef peptide pool or peptide-free culture. The study, taken as a whole, reports: Monoreactive clones expanded significantly more to SARS-CoV-2 than crossreactive clones did.

CDR1 SNHLY and CDR2 FYNNEI come from the germline V gene. J gave up 4 bases and V 5 bases, and 5 bases lay outside the gene matches. The CDR3 contains 14 residues. CD4+ T cells from unexposed donors were obtained before the COVID-19 pandemic (2011-2018). CD4+ T cells were isolated from the cells after 10 days of culture. As cell numbers allowed, unexposed-donor CD4+ T cells faced SARS-CoV-2 S/N and four cold-coronavirus spikes. Using immunoSEQ multiplex PCR, the repertoire was profiled, and TCRdb retains in-frame clones only, with some absent. This sample has around 20,000 clones, with around three quarters found just once. For this clone: Its target is unknown.

The specimen sequenced was CD4+ T cells from PBMCs, cultured in vitro. This clonotype was sampled from a human donor in good health. The chain carries TRBV2 and TRBJ2-7; 10 bases are a match to TRBD1. CDR3 sequence (DNA): TGTGCCAGCAGTCCAGACAGGGGGCAGTACGAGCAGTACTTC. Its translation is CASSPDRGQYEQYF.